This T cell receptor (beta chain) was sequenced in a study of shared clonotypes between healthy human individuals. Germline CDR1 reads MGHRA; CDR2 reads YSYEKL. CDR3 size: 16 residues. Trimming removed 0 bases from V and 6 bases from J, with 15 bases in between. Repertoires were generated with immunoSEQ multiplex PCR, while TCRdb's copy carries only in-frame clones and drops some. This table holds about 2 million clones, about 94% found once. General study findings and limits: Sequencing depth was expected to influence donor clonotype sharing.

CD45RO-negative, CCR7-positively selected cells formed the naive CD8 fraction, excluding terminally differentiated effector memory CD45RA+ cells. A word on this clone: Its specificity is not known.

This TCR was recovered from a man between 18 and 29 years old in good health. Sequencing was carried out using naive CD8+ T cells sorted from blood. The chain recombines TRBV4-1 with TRBJ1-5; weak D call: TRBD1 (5 bases). CDR3 in DNA: TGCGCCAGCAGCCAAGAGACCGGGGCCATTGGTCAGCCCCAGCATTTT. Translation: CASSQETGAIGQPQHF.